This T cell receptor beta chain was sequenced for a study of patients and donors after allogeneic stem cell transplantation. Germline lookup yields CDR1 SGHTA and CDR2 FQGNSA. Trimming removed 5 bases at V and 8 bases at J, with 15 bases between. CDR3 length: 13 residues. TCRdb used MiXCR to reprocess the RT-PCR reads, holding one entry per CDR3 protein. The data contain about 110,000 distinct CDR3 sequences, roughly 37% of them singletons. The sequencing input was blood, either unsorted or a sorted T cell fraction (not recorded which). This sequence originates from a human donor who was either an allogeneic HSCT recipient or a stem cell or donor lymphocyte infusion donor (not recorded which). It is not recorded whose cells these are; they may come from a transplant donor. The rearrangement joins TRBV7-2 to TRBJ1-2; D unclear. The CDR3 coding sequence is TGTGCCAGCAGCCCAGCCCCCTCGCGGGGCTACACCTTC. Translation: CASSPAPSRGYTF.